This is a list of T cell receptor beta chains from one sample in a study of cytomegalovirus exposure and HLA in healthy donors. The table came from immunoSEQ multiplex PCR; TCRdb's copy has only in-frame clones and leaves some out. The sample yields around 110,000 clones, under 70% seen once. Sequencing input: PBMCs. The origin of the receptors is a man younger than 30 in good health and CMV-seronegative. The conserved cysteine and the conserved F or W are not part of the CDR3 here.

v_call | cdr3_aa
TRBV27 | ASSKGQNTEAF
TRBV19 | ASTGGETQY
TRBV15 | ATSSPEGETQY
TRBV6-5 | ASSRVDPEGEQY
TRBV5-1 | ASSLTGGVTEAF
TRBV28 | ASSLPSTHSGNTIY
TRBV28 | ASSTGNEKLF
TRBV30 | AWRVTHTEAF
TRBV19 | ASSIAGTLGGEQY
TRBV11-2 | ASSPLSALGYGYT
TRBV28 | ASRTGSVGEKLF
TRBV28 | ASSLPLAGRHGVGEQF
TRBV7-2 | ASSLDGEREETQY
TRBV5-6 | ASSLVSPMMAGEAF
TRBV7-2 | ASSLGLAGGHEQY
TRBV7-3 | ASSPRQDTEAF
TRBV7-6 | ASSLKDSYNQPQH
TRBV27 | ASSLGPWGREGGYT
TRBV7-8 | ASSLGQGNTEAF
TRBV30 | AWSLAATGPYEQY
TRBV5-1 | ASRLVLAATDTQY
TRBV5-4 | ASSVRGRGSSTDTQY
TRBV2 | ASIRDKATNEKLF
TRBV10-3 | ANRRGGETQY
TRBV4-2 | ASSQGTGGYTGELF
TRBV9 | ASSGAGGGYNEQF
TRBV5-6 | ASSSTGGAGYDTQY